These T cell receptor beta chains were read from a single sample in a study of cytomegalovirus exposure and HLA in healthy donors. Repertoires were generated with immunoSEQ multiplex PCR, while TCRdb's copy carries only in-frame clones and drops some. The profile covers some 110,000 clones, with approximately 78% appearing a single time and approximately 1.5% taken by the ten largest. Specimen: PBMCs. The receptors shown here come from a middle-aged woman in good health and CMV-seronegative. The CDR3 runs from the conserved cysteine through the conserved F or W.

v_call	j_call	cdr3_aa
TRBV5-1	TRBJ2-3	CASSRGLEAFLNTDTQYF
TRBV5-6	TRBJ1-3	CASSLQGRLGNTIYF
TRBV6-5	TRBJ2-2	CASSLTGEYTGELFF
TRBV6-1	TRBJ2-7	CASRGQVRPSYEQYF
TRBV11-3	TRBJ2-1	CASSFVSDHNEQFF
TRBV7-4	TRBJ2-1	CASSLVRDRGQFYNEQFF
TRBV7-9	TRBJ2-5	CASSFPMESRGPYQETQYF
TRBV7-6	NA	CASSPNPRAYEQYF
TRBV28	TRBJ2-5	CASSPSAGHRGQETQYF
TRBV10-3	TRBJ1-1	CAISPRELGSAFF
TRBV18	TRBJ2-7	CASSPGIQGKYEQYF
TRBV2	TRBJ1-2	CASSAHTGWDGYTF
TRBV28	TRBJ2-7	CASSDPVRSGLAGTYEQYF
TRBV27	TRBJ1-1	CASSLSALNTEAFF
TRBV15	TRBJ2-2	CATGAGNTGELFF
TRBV5-1	TRBJ1-1	CASSLGGTMNTEAFF
TRBV15	TRBJ1-1	CATSRERDTNTEAFF
TRBV6-5	TRBJ2-7	CASSYGRQGGSYEQYF
TRBV6-5	TRBJ1-6	CASSYRQNSPLHF